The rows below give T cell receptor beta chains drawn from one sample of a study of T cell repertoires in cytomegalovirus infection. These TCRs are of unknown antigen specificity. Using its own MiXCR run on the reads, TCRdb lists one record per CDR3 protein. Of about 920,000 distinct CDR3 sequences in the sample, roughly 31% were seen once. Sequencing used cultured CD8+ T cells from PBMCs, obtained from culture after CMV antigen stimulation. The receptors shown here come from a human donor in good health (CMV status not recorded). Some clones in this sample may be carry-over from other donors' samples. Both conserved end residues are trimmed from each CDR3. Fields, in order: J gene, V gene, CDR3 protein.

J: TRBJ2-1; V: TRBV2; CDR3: ASSRVLRASGGAHNEQF
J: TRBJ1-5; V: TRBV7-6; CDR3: ASSLLGTKQPQH
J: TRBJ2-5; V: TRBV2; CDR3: ASSDGSDQETQY
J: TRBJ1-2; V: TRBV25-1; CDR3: ASSPRTSTAANYGYT
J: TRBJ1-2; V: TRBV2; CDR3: ASSEGPNNYGYT
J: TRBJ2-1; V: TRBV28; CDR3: ATDPRSYNEQF
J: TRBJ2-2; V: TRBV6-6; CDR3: ASLDPGDRHFTGELF
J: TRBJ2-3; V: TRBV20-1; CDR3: SAEDGTSGDTDTQY
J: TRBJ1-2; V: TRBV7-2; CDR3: ASSFGRYNGYT
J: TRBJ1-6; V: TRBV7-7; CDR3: ASSFLGFNSPLH
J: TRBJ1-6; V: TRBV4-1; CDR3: ASSQGTLSDSPLH
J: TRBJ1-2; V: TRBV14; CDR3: ASSHLDRVGYGYT
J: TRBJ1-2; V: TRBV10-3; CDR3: AISESIGQDYGYT
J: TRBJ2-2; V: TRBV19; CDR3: ASTHAEELF
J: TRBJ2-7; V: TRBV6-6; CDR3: ASSMTVANSYEQY
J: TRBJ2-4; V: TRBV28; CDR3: ASSPASGQNKNIQY
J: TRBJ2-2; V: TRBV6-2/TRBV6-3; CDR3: ASSTSDPGHGTGELF
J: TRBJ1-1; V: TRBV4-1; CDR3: ASSQTSDGNTEAF
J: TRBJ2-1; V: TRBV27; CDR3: ASSSLADPYNEQF
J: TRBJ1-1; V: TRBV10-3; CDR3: AISESRGAF
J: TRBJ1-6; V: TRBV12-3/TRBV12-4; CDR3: ASSFLLPSTTGESSYNSPLH
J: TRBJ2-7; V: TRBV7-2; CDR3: ASSPDSPSSAYEQY
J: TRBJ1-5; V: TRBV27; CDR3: ASSLGGGWRNQPQH
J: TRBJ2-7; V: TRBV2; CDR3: ASRGRDRTTHEQY
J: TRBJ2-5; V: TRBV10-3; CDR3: AISVDRATQETQY
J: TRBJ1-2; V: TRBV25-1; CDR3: ASSEQYRHYGYT
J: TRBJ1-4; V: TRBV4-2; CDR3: ASSQDDELF
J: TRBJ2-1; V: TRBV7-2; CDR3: ASVPGPRSYNEQF
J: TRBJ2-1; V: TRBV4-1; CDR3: ASSQMTNNEQF
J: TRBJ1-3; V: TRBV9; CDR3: ASSASGNGNTIY
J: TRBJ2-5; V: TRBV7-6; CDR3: ASSLSETRGQETQY
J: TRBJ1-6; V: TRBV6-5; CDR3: ASSSPFTGGIMRSPLH
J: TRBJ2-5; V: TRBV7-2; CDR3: ASEGGLGMGTQY
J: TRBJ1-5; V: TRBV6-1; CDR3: ASSERGAGNQPQH
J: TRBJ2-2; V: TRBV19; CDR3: ASTPSTGFAGELF
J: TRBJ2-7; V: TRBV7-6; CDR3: ASSSGGGAAYEQY
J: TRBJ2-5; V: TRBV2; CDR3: ASSDRFQETQY
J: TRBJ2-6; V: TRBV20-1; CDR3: SARDTGSGANVLT
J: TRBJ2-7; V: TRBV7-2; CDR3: ASSLDRAPYEQY
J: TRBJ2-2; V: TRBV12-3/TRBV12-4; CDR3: PGQGNTGELF
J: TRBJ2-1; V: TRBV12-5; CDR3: ASGFGGDGQVYNEQF
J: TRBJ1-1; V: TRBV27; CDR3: ASSLSNIEEAF
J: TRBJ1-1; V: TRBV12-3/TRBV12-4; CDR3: ASSFSRESEAF
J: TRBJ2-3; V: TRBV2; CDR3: ASNVGVVQY
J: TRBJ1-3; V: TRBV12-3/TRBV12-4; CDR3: ATESTAGNTIY